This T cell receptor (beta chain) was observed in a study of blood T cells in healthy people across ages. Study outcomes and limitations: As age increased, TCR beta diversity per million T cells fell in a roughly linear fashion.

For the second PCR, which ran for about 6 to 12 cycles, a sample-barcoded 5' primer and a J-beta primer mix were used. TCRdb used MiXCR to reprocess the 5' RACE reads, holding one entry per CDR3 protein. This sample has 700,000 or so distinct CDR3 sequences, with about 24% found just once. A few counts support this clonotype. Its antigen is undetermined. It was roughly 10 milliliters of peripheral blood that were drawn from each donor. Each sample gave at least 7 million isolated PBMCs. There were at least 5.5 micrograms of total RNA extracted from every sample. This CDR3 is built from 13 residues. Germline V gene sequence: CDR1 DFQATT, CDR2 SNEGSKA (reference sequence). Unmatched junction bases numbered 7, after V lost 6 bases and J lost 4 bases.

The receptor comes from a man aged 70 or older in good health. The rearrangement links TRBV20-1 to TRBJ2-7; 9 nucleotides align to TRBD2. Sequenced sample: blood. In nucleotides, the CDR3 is TGCAGTGCCCGTCCGGGACTAGCTTACGAGCAGTACTTC. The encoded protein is CSARPGLAYEQYF.